This paragraph covers one T cell receptor beta chain sequence. The antigen is not known. The data originate from a study of OX40 agonist ivuxolimab in advanced cancers. As for the study in general: One hepatocellular carcinoma and two cutaneous melanoma patients partially responded. Study results and limitations: CD8+ T cells averaged more expanded clones than CD4+.

Sequenced by immunoSEQ multiplex PCR; TCRdb stores in-frame clones only, minus some. The repertoire holds about 40,000 clones, with 85% to 90% as singletons. CDR1 MNHEY and CDR2 SMNVEV come from the germline V gene (reference sequence). The CDR3 has 14 residues. Trimming cost V 5 bases and J 2 bases, with 13 bases left between them. The clonotype originates from an adult with an advanced solid tumor such as melanoma, head and neck, liver or kidney cancer. V gene TRBV27 combines with J gene TRBJ2-7; D could derive from TRBD1 or TRBD2 (5 bases each). Sequenced material: CD4+ or CD8+ T cells sorted from blood, taken in a trial of the OX40 agonist ivuxolimab. CDR3 sequence (DNA): TGTGCCAGCAGTATAACACTGGGGGCCTACGAGCAGTACTTC. Encoded protein: CASSITLGAYEQYF.